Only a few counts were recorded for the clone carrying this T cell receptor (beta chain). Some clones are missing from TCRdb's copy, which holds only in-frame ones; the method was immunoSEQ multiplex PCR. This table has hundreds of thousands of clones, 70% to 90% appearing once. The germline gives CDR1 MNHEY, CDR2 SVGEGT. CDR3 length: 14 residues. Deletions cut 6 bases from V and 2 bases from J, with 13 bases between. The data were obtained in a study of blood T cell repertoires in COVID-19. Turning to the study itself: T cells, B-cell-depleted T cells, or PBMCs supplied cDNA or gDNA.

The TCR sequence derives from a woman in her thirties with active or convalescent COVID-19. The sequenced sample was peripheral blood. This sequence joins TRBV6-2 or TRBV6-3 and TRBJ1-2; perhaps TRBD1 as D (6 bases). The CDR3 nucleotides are TGTGCCAGCAGCCATCGGACAGAAAACTATGGCTACACCTTC. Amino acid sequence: CASSHRTENYGYTF.